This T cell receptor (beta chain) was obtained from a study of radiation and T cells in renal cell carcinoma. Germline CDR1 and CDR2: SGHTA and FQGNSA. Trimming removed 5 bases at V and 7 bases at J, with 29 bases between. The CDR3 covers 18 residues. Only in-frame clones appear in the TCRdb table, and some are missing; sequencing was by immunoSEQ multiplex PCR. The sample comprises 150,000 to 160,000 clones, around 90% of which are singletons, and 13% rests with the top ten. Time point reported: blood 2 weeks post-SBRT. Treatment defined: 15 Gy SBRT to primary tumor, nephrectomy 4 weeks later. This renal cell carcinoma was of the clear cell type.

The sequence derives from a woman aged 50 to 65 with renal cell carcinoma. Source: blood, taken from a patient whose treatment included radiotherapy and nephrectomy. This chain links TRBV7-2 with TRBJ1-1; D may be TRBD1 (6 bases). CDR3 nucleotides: TGTGCCAGCAGCCAGGCCGGTTGGGCAGGGGATTCAATTGGTGAAGCTTTCTTT. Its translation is CASSQAGWAGDSIGEAFF.